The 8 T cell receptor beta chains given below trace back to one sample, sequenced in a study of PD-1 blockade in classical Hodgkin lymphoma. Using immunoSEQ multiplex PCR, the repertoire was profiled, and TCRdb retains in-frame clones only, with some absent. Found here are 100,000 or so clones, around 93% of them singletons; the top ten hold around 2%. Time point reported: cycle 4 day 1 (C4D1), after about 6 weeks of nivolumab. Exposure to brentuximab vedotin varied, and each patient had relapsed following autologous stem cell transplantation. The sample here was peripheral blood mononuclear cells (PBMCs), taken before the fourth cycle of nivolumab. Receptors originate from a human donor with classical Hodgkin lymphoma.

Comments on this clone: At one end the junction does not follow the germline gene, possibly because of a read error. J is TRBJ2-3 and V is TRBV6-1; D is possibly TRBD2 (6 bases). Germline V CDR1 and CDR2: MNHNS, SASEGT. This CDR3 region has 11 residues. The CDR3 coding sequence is TGTGCCAGCACGGAGGGACTTCCCCGGCATTTT. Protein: CASTEGLPRHF.

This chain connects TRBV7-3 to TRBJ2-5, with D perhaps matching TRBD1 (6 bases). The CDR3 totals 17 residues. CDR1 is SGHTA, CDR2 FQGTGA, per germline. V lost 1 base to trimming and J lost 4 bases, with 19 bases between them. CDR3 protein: CASSLSGMAGARETQYF. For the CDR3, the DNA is TGTGCCAGCAGCTTAAGTGGAATGGCAGGGGCACGAGAGACCCAGTACTTC.

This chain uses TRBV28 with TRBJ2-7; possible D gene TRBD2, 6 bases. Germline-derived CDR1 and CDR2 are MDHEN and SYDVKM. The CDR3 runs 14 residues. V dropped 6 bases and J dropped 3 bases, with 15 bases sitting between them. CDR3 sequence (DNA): TGTGCCAGCAGATCCGCCTGGGGGGTCTACGAGCAGTACTTC. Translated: CASRSAWGVYEQYF. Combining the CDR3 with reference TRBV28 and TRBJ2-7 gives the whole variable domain DVKVTQSSRYLVKRTGEKVFLECVQDMDHENMFWYRQDPGLGLRLIYFSYDVKMKEKGDIPEGYSVSREKKERFSLILESASTNQTSMYLCASRSAWGVYEQYFGPGTRLTVT.

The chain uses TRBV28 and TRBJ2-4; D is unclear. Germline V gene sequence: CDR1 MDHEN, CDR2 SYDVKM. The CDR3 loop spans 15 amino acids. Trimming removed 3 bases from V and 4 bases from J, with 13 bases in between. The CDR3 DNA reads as TGTGCCAGCAGTTTTATTTTTAGGCAGAAAAACATTCAGTACTTC. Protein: CASSFIFRQKNIQYF. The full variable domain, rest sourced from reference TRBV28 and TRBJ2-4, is DVKVTQSSRYLVKRTGEKVFLECVQDMDHENMFWYRQDPGLGLRLIYFSYDVKMKEKGDIPEGYSVSREKKERFSLILESASTNQTSMYLCASSFIFRQKNIQYFGAGTRLSVL.

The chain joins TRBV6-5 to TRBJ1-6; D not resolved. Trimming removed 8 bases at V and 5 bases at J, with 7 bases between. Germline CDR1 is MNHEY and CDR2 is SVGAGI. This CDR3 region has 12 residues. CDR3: CASRAHNSPLHF. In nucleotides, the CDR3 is TGTGCCAGCCGAGCCCATAATTCACCCCTCCACTTT.

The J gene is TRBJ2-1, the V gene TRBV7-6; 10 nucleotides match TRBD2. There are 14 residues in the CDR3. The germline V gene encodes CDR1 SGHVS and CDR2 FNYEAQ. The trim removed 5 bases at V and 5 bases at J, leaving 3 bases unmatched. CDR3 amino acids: CASSATSGHNEQFF. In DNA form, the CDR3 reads TGTGCCAGCAGCGCGACTAGCGGGCACAATGAGCAGTTCTTC.

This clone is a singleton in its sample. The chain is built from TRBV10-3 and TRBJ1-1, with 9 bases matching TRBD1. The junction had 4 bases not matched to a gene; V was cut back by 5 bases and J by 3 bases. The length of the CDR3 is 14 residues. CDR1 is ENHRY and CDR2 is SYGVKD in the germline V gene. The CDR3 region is CAISSDRGDTEAFF. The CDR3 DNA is TGTGCCATCAGTTCCGACAGGGGGGACACTGAAGCTTTCTTT.

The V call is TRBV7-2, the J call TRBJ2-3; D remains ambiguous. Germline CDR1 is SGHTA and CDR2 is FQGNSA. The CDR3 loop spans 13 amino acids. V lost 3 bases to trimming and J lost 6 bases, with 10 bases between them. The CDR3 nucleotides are TGTGCCAGCAGCTTGCCGAGCGAGGATACGCAGTATTTT. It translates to CASSLPSEDTQYF.